What follows are 25 T cell receptor beta chains derived from one specimen sequenced in a study of T-cell reconstitution after alpha-beta-depleted transplantation in children. Preparing the TCRbeta library involved the use of unique molecular identifiers. TCRdb recomputed calls from the PCR reads with MiXCR, one row per CDR3 protein. The sample lists hundreds of thousands of distinct CDR3 sequences, about 17% occurring once. The sample was PBMCs, mostly from graft donor cells, taken 360 days after TCRalphabeta/CD19-depleted stem cell transplant. Every receptor here comes from a boy in the first two years of life who had a stem cell transplant for Wiskott-Aldrich syndrome, so the T cells may come from the graft donor.

This clonotype was counted between two and nine times. The chain couples TRBV10-3 to TRBJ2-2; TRBD2 matches at 11 bases. From germline, CDR1 is ENHRY and CDR2 SYGVKD. This CDR3 has 16 residues. V shed 6 bases and J 7 bases; nucleotides not matched to a gene: 10. The CDR3 is CAISDPTSGNGGELFF. For the CDR3, the DNA is TGTGCCATCAGCGATCCGACTAGCGGGAACGGCGGGGAGCTGTTTTTT.

The rearrangement links TRBV18 to TRBJ2-5, with 7 bases aligning to TRBD1. The CDR3 loop spans 15 amino acids. Trimming removed 2 bases from V and 3 bases from J; junction bases left unmatched: 6. From germline, CDR1 is KGHSH and CDR2 LQKENI. CDR3 sequence: CASSPGTDTEETQYF. Written as DNA, the CDR3 is TGTGCCAGCTCACCAGGGACAGATACCGAAGAGACCCAGTACTTC.

The V and J genes are TRBV5-5 and TRBJ2-1; 8 bases line up with TRBD2. This CDR3 comprises 16 residues. After removal of 5 bases from V and 0 bases from J, the junction contained 7 bases not matched to a gene. CDR1 is SGHKS, CDR2 YYEKEE, per germline (reference sequence). The CDR3 is CASRTGTSLSYNEQFF. The CDR3 bases are TGTGCCAGCAGGACCGGGACTAGTCTCTCCTACAATGAGCAGTTCTTC.

The table lists this clonotype with a few counts. The gene calls are TRBV20-1 and TRBJ2-7; D is unresolved. CDR3 size: 13 residues. Germline V gives CDR1 DFQATT, CDR2 SNEGSKA (reference sequence). Between the trimmed V and J ends, which lost 1 base and 5 bases, there was a span of 12 bases. Here the CDR3 DNA reads TGCAGTGCTAGAGTTTGGCAGTTCAACGAGCAGTACTTC. It yields the protein CSARVWQFNEQYF.

V is TRBV12-3 or TRBV12-4 and J is TRBJ2-7, with D possibly being TRBD1 (6 bases). The V end lost 3 bases, the J end lost 5 bases, and 14 bases lay between the germline ends. This CDR3 region has 14 residues. In DNA, the CDR3 is TGTGCCAGCAGTTTTCTCAGGGGAGTCCACGAGCAGTACTTC. This gives the protein CASSFLRGVHEQYF.

This clonotype has a count of ten or more. This chain joins TRBV7-9 and TRBJ2-3; 7 bases match TRBD1. Germline values: CDR1 SEHNR, CDR2 FQNEAQ (reference sequence). Trimming at V came to 5 bases and at J to 5 bases, leaving 10 bases not matched to a gene. The CDR3 contains 15 residues. This chain's CDR3 is CASSPGTAQRDTQYF. The DNA for the CDR3 is TGTGCCAGCAGCCCGGGGACAGCTCAAAGAGATACGCAGTATTTT.

The chain recombines TRBV5-1 with TRBJ1-1; D is undetermined. The CDR3 length is 13 residues. Trimming removed 5 bases from V and 6 bases from J, with 14 bases in between. Germline CDR1 SGHRS, CDR2 YFSETQ. The CDR3 DNA reads TGCGCCAGCAGTAAGGGAGCCTCTTCTGAAGCTTTCTTT. Amino acid sequence: CASSKGASSEAFF.

In this sample, this clonotype turned up a few times. The V gene is TRBV10-3, the J gene TRBJ2-2; D not certain. Germline V gene lookup returns CDR1 ENHRY and CDR2 SYGVKD. This CDR3 region has 12 residues. V was cut by 6 bases and J by 8 bases, with 10 bases left in between. For the CDR3, the DNA is TGTGCCATCAGCTCCATAGTTGGGGAGCTGTTTTTT. Translation: CAISSIVGELFF.

This clonotype was counted a few times. The V and J genes are TRBV25-1 and TRBJ2-7, with 10 bases identical to TRBD2. Germline loops: CDR1 MGHDK, CDR2 SYGVNS. The CDR3 consists of 14 residues. With 1 base clipped from V and 5 bases from J, the junction kept 2 bases outside the gene matches. The CDR3 is CASSEWTSGDEQYF. The CDR3 DNA reads TGTGCCAGCAGTGAATGGACTAGCGGCGACGAGCAGTACTTC.

The table lists this clonotype with a few counts. The chain uses TRBV7-2 and TRBJ2-1; TRBD1 might be the D (6 bases). This CDR3 region has 14 residues. The ends were cut back, 5 bases at V and 12 bases at J, with 20 bases in the middle. Germline V gives CDR1 SGHTA, CDR2 FQGNSA. The CDR3 sequence is CASSRVRGSMGQFF. The CDR3 nucleotides are TGTGCCAGCAGCCGAGTGAGGGGGTCCATGGGGCAGTTCTTC.

The gene calls are TRBV4-2 and TRBJ2-6; D is uncertain. The CDR3 sequence is 15 residues long. The V end was cut by 2 bases, the J end by 0 bases, with 5 bases between. Per germline, CDR1 LGHNA and CDR2 YNFKEQ. The CDR3 sequence: CASSQTDSGANVLTF. DNA of the CDR3: TGTGCCAGCAGCCAAACCGACTCTGGGGCCAACGTCCTGACTTTC.

This clonotype was recorded a few times. The chain links TRBV2 to TRBJ2-7; 10 nucleotides line up with TRBD1. Germline V gene sequence: CDR1 SNHLY, CDR2 FYNNEI. V trimming: 5 bases; J trimming: 4 bases; junction bases outside the gene matches: 14. The CDR3 runs to 17 residues. The CDR3 sequence: CASSFRRRQGAIYEQYF. The CDR3 DNA reads TGTGCCAGCAGTTTCCGCCGGCGACAGGGGGCTATTTACGAGCAGTACTTC.

The chain employs TRBV5-1 and TRBJ2-7, with TRBD1 as a possible D gene (5 bases). The germline V gene encodes CDR1 SGHRS and CDR2 YFSETQ. The CDR3 runs 13 residues. V lost 1 base and J lost 7, with 12 bases in between. CDR3 in amino acids: CASSLFAGKEQYF. As DNA, the CDR3 is TGCGCCAGCAGCTTGTTTGCAGGGAAGGAGCAGTACTTC.

This clonotype has a handful of counts. This chain connects TRBV7-9 to TRBJ1-2, with D hard to call. The germline CDR1 and CDR2 sequences are SEHNR and FQNEAQ (reference sequence). CDR3 length: 16 residues. The V and J ends lost 1 base and 4 bases respectively, with 16 bases between them. CDR3 amino acids: CASSLGAGGKPYGYTF. The CDR3 DNA reads TGTGCCAGCAGCTTAGGTGCGGGAGGAAAACCCTATGGCTACACCTTC.

The CDR3 sequence is CASSPSERGGNNEQFF. CDR3 nucleotide sequence: TGTGCCAGCAGCCCCTCCGAAAGAGGGGGGAACAATGAGCAGTTCTTC. This chain connects TRBV3-1 to TRBJ2-1; D might be TRBD1 or TRBD2, each matching 6 bases. Looked up from germline, CDR1 is LGHDT and CDR2 is YNNKEL (reference sequence). This CDR3 is 16 amino acids long. V shed 4 bases and J shed 5 bases, with 18 bases lying between them.

The chain is built from TRBV5-1 and TRBJ2-2, with 7 bases lining up with TRBD2. This CDR3 region has 14 residues. Losses at the gene ends were 5 bases for V and 5 bases for J; bases not matched to a gene: 6. Germline loops: CDR1 SGHRS, CDR2 YFSETQ. CDR3 bases: TGCGCCAGCAGGGAGCGGGATTCTACCGGGGAGCTGTTTTTT. Encoded protein: CASRERDSTGELFF.

In this sample, this clonotype turned up once. This rearrangement joins TRBV5-5 to TRBJ2-3, with TRBD2 as a possible D gene (5 bases). The CDR3 runs to 12 residues. V was cut by 5 bases and J by 8 bases, with 12 bases left in between. CDR1 is SGHKS, CDR2 YYEKEE, per germline (reference sequence). The CDR3 loop is CASSPHRGTQYF. In DNA form, the CDR3 reads TGTGCCAGCAGTCCCCATCGGGGTACGCAGTATTTT. Based on the CDR3 plus reference TRBV5-5 and TRBJ2-3, the full variable domain is DAGVTQSPTHLIKTRGQQVTLRCSPISGHKSVSWYQQVLGQGPQFIFQYYEKEERGRGNFPDRFSARQFPNYSSELNVNALLLGDSALYLCASSPHRGTQYFGPGTRLTVL.

This chain joins TRBV12-3 or TRBV12-4 and TRBJ1-2, with D unclear. The CDR3 runs to 14 residues. V was pared by 1 base and J by 0 bases, with 6 bases between. The CDR3 DNA reads as TGTGCCAGCAGTTTAGAGTACACTAACTATGGCTACACCTTC. Amino acids: CASSLEYTNYGYTF.

This clonotype has just a few counts. V is TRBV5-6 and J is TRBJ2-1; D is uncertain. V shed 5 bases and J shed 2 bases, with 11 bases lying between them. Per the germline V gene, CDR1 is SGHDT and CDR2 is YYEEEE. The CDR3 totals 14 residues. The CDR3 sequence is CASRQRAAYNEQFF. CDR3 nucleotides: TGTGCCAGCAGGCAACGAGCAGCCTACAATGAGCAGTTCTTC.

This chain uses TRBV12-3 or TRBV12-4 with TRBJ2-7; maybe TRBD1 (7 bases). The CDR3 is 15 amino acids. With 8 bases removed from V and 2 bases from J, the gap between germline ends came to 19 bases. DNA for the CDR3: TGTGCCAGCCGGGGGTCCGGGACAGCGACCTACGAGCAGTACTTC. Protein sequence: CASRGSGTATYEQYF.

The V call is TRBV7-6, the J call TRBJ2-1; 8 nucleotides align to TRBD1. Germline V lookup: CDR1 SGHVS, CDR2 FNYEAQ. This CDR3 spans 21 amino acids. Trimming removed 0 bases from V and 0 bases from J; junction bases left unmatched: 16. Written as DNA, the CDR3 is TGTGCCAGCAGCTTAGCCCGGACAGGGCCCTCTGGGGGGTACTCCTACAATGAGCAGTTCTTC. This gives the protein CASSLARTGPSGGYSYNEQFF.

This clonotype has ten or more counts. CDR3: CASSSPWGLDRGAYEQYF. The CDR3 nucleotides are TGTGCCAGCAGCTCTCCATGGGGACTGGACAGGGGCGCATACGAGCAGTACTTC. The chain combines TRBV11-2 with TRBJ2-7; TRBD1 aligns across 9 bases. The CDR3 consists of 18 residues. Germline CDR1 and CDR2: SGHAT and FQNNGV. With 4 bases clipped from V and 4 bases from J, the junction kept 17 bases outside the gene matches.

In this sample, this clonotype turned up many times. The chain combines TRBV12-3 or TRBV12-4 with TRBJ2-2; 9 positions match TRBD2. The CDR3 has 16 residues. Germline trimming cut 5 bases from V and 5 bases from J; bases unmatched to any gene: 9. The CDR3 DNA reads TGTGCCAGCAGTCCGGGGTTAGCGGGGGAAACCGGGGAGCTGTTTTTT. Its protein is CASSPGLAGETGELFF.

The chain uses TRBV20-1 and TRBJ2-7, with D unresolved. CDR1 DFQATT and CDR2 SNEGSKA come from the germline V gene (reference sequence). This CDR3 region has 11 residues. V was shortened by 7 bases and J by 5 bases, with 12 bases between the two germline ends. As DNA, the CDR3 is TGCAGTGGCAGACGGAGTCACGAGCAGTACTTC. It specifies CSGRRSHEQYF.

The V gene is TRBV10-3, the J gene TRBJ2-3; 7 nucleotides match TRBD1. Unmatched junction bases numbered 9, after V lost 7 bases and J lost 2 bases. This CDR3 comprises 15 residues. Germline-derived CDR1 and CDR2 are ENHRY and SYGVKD. As DNA, the CDR3 is TGTGCCATCAATTATAGACAGGGCACCACAGATACGCAGTATTTT. Amino acid sequence: CAINYRQGTTDTQYF.